The entry below describes one T cell receptor (beta chain). There is no known antigen for this receptor. Per-nucleotide qualities are absent, and no much larger clonotype sits a single base away. The sample originates from a study of CD8+ T cells in alopecia areata (dated by TCRdb to 2017 to 2018). General notes on the study: The treated patients took part in an open-label pilot trial in which moderate-to-severe alopecia areata was treated with oral tofacitinib at 5 to 10 mg twice daily. Tofacitinib was administered for 6 to 18 months, and 6 months of follow-up off drug were then conducted to assess delayed response and recurrence. In both human patients and the C3H/HeJ mouse model, the study applied high-throughput TCRbeta sequencing to look at T cell clonal expansion in alopecia areata. In humans, TCRbeta sequencing was performed on scalp tissue and on sorted CD4+ and CD8+ peripheral blood T cells from healthy controls and from patients with patchy or totalis/universalis alopecia areata. Tofacitinib-treated patients had biopsies at baseline and at 4 and 24 weeks of treatment, with a later scalp biopsy in several patients. Scalp clonality was compared across normal scalp (n=4), patchy alopecia areata scalp (n=8), and alopecia totalis/universalis scalp (n=8). The RNA source kit depended on sample type: the PAXgene miRNA kit for fixed scalp, the miRNeasy kit for PBMCs, and the RNeasy kit for mouse skin. immunoSEQ multiplex PCR using 35 Vbeta forward primers and 13 Jbeta reverse primers was used to amplify TCRbeta CDR3 regions. Findings and caveats that apply to the study as a whole: Unlike mouse skin, which is dominated by gammadelta T cells, normal human skin has resident alphabeta T cells that are also sequenced, and this complicates analysis of the scalp TCR repertoire. Shared TCR sequences between patients were less evident than in mice, which may be partly attributable to HLA diversity in the patient population. Compared with normal scalp, lesional scalp, particularly in alopecia totalis/universalis, had higher clonality and more expanded CD8+ clones, which suggests antigenic drive.

Taken with the paper, the label for time point translates to: baseline before oral tofacitinib. Lesional scalp punch biopsies and peripheral blood were collected from alopecia areata patients. PBMCs were separated by density centrifugation and stained for CD3, CD4 and CD8, after which CD4+ and CD8+ T cells were sorted on a FACSAria. Libraries were made using the immunoSEQ multiplex PCR assay. RNA was extracted from all samples and reverse transcribed into cDNA as template for TCR sequencing. First-strand cDNA was synthesized using SuperScript III with a 2:1 mix of oligo-dT and random hexamers. Amplification bias was assessed with a synthetic immune receptor repertoire, and residual bias was removed computationally. On the study's bioinformatics: Raw reads were preprocessed for error removal, and CDR3 was defined according to IMGT conventions as running from the conserved cysteine to phenylalanine. To get clonality, Shannon entropy was normalized by log2 of the number of productive unique TCRs and the result was subtracted from 1. Scalp TCRbeta sequences were cross-referenced with sorted blood CD4 and CD8 repertoires so that the CD4 or CD8 identity of scalp clones could be inferred. The table comes from immuneACCESS by way of TCRdb, which keeps in-frame sequences with V and J called. Part of the clones is missing from these tables; in studies checked, under half for an unresolved V gene and the rest for unknown reasons. V and J calls and clone size are as listed in that table; D and trimming were resolved from the DNA. In this sample the table shows approximately 180,000 clones, approximately 65% of which occur a single time. The ten largest clonotypes hold about an eighth of the sample.

The cysteine opens and the phenylalanine closes a CDR3 of 16 amino acids. CDR3 DNA only is kept here, 48 bases in frame from base 1. The germline V gene specifies SNHLY as CDR1 and FYNNEI as CDR2. From V the trimming removes 6 bases and from J it removes 9 bases, while the gene matches leave 16 bases of the junction unaccounted for. Material: CD8+ T cells sorted from blood, obtained at week 0. The clonotype originates from a human donor with alopecia areata. The chain is assembled from TRBV2 and TRBJ1-5; 8 of the junction bases match TRBD1. Here is the DNA: TGTGCCAGCAGCGGACGGGACGCAGGGGGCTATCTGCCCCAGCATTTT. Its translation is CASSGRDAGGYLPQHF.